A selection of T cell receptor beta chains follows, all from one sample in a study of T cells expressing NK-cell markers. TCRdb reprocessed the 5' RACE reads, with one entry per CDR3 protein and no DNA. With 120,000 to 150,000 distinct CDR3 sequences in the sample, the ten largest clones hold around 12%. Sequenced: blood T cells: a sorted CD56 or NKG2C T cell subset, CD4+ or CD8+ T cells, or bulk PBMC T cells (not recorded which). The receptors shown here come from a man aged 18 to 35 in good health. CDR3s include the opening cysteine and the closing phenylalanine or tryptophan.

CDR3 protein: CASSFMGGTEAFF; V gene: TRBV7-2; J gene: TRBJ1-1
CDR3 protein: CASSVSVRYEQYF; V gene: TRBV19; J gene: TRBJ2-7
CDR3 protein: CASSLGNSNQPQHF; V gene: TRBV27; J gene: TRBJ1-5
CDR3 protein: CASSPLGLAGSSGKTQYF; V gene: TRBV28; J gene: TRBJ2-5
CDR3 protein: CASSSSDNEKLFF; V gene: TRBV5-6; J gene: TRBJ1-4
CDR3 protein: CASGIAGGTYEQYF; V gene: TRBV6-1; J gene: TRBJ2-7
CDR3 protein: CASSQGLLNVLTF; V gene: TRBV4-3; J gene: TRBJ2-6
CDR3 protein: CASSPGQGGVDEQYF; V gene: TRBV12-3/TRBV12-4; J gene: TRBJ2-7
CDR3 protein: CASEREISYNEQFF; V gene: TRBV27; J gene: TRBJ2-1
CDR3 protein: CASSQDPGQGASGYTF; V gene: TRBV4-3; J gene: TRBJ1-2
CDR3 protein: CASGTGLGYTF; V gene: TRBV7-8; J gene: TRBJ1-2
CDR3 protein: CASSRDLNTEAFF; V gene: TRBV10-2; J gene: TRBJ1-1
CDR3 protein: CASSYGSEAYEAFF; V gene: TRBV7-8; J gene: TRBJ1-1
CDR3 protein: CASSSPDRRYEQYF; V gene: TRBV7-2; J gene: TRBJ2-7
CDR3 protein: CAWSGAITEAFF; V gene: TRBV30; J gene: TRBJ1-1
CDR3 protein: CASSVALAGGLNEQFF; V gene: TRBV9; J gene: TRBJ2-1
CDR3 protein: CASSQVAPFGLVEEKLFF; V gene: TRBV4-1; J gene: TRBJ1-4
CDR3 protein: CASSRKRDYNEQFF; V gene: TRBV7-2; J gene: TRBJ2-1
CDR3 protein: CAISERAPGETQYF; V gene: TRBV10-3; J gene: TRBJ2-5
CDR3 protein: CATSRERNMGDTQYF; V gene: TRBV15; J gene: TRBJ2-3
CDR3 protein: CASSFNRDTQYF; V gene: TRBV13; J gene: TRBJ2-3
CDR3 protein: CASSSFSVNEQFF; V gene: TRBV12-3/TRBV12-4; J gene: TRBJ2-1
CDR3 protein: CATSRVRTAYNEQFF; V gene: TRBV15; J gene: TRBJ2-1
CDR3 protein: CSATDSNYGYTF; V gene: TRBV20-1; J gene: TRBJ1-2
CDR3 protein: CSAADRGHGGELFF; V gene: TRBV20-1; J gene: TRBJ2-2
CDR3 protein: CARRTLYGYTF; V gene: TRBV30; J gene: TRBJ1-2
CDR3 protein: CASIGGPNYGYTF; V gene: TRBV12-3/TRBV12-4; J gene: TRBJ1-2
CDR3 protein: CASSQESGGLVTQYF; V gene: TRBV4-1; J gene: TRBJ2-5
CDR3 protein: CASSGPGHYYGYTF; V gene: TRBV12-3/TRBV12-4; J gene: TRBJ1-2
CDR3 protein: CAIAAGNQPQHF; V gene: TRBV6-6; J gene: TRBJ1-5
CDR3 protein: CASSQEIALQETQYF; V gene: TRBV3-1; J gene: TRBJ2-5
CDR3 protein: CASSPFFNSYNEQFF; V gene: TRBV19; J gene: TRBJ2-1
CDR3 protein: CASNNPYYEQYF; V gene: TRBV28; J gene: TRBJ2-7
CDR3 protein: CATSRSGGRMLAADTQYF; V gene: TRBV15; J gene: TRBJ2-3
CDR3 protein: CASSPGSLGETQYF; V gene: TRBV27; J gene: TRBJ2-5
CDR3 protein: CAWSSGLAGNTGELFF; V gene: TRBV30; J gene: TRBJ2-2